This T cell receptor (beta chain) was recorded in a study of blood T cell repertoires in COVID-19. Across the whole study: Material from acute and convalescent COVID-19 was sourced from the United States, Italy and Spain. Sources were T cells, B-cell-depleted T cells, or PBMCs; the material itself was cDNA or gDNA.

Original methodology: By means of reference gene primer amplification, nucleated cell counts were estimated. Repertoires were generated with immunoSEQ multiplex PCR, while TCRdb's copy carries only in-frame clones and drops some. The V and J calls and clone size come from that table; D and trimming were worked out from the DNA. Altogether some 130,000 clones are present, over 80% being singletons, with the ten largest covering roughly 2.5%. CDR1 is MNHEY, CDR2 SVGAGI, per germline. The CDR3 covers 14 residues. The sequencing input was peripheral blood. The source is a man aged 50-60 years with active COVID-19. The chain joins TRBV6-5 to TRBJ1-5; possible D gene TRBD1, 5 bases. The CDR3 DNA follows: TGTGACGCGAGGGGCCCGGGAGGAAATCAGCCCCAGCATTTT. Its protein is CDARGPGGNQPQHF.